These 25 T cell receptor beta chains were all obtained from the same sample, sequenced in a study of tumor and adjacent non-tumor tissue in lung cancer. A modified ARM-PCR protocol with three rounds of nested PCR amplified TCRbeta. TCRdb ran MiXCR on the multiplex PCR reads and lists one entry per CDR3 protein. The table lists tens of thousands of distinct CDR3 sequences, 64% of them singletons. RNA was extracted from bulk tissue without any cell sorting. This non-tumor lung sample came from over 3 cm beyond the tumor edge. Sequenced sample: distant non-tumor lung tissue. The receptors were gathered from a woman between 65 and 79 years old with non-small cell lung cancer.

Worth noting for this clonotype: This may come from a read error, since a much larger clone is one base off. The rearrangement uses TRBV7-9 and TRBJ2-7, with 7 positions matching TRBD1. Germline V gene sequence: CDR1 SEHNR, CDR2 FQNEAQ (reference sequence). The length of the CDR3 is 15 residues. J was trimmed by 3 bases and V by 6 bases; bases with no gene match: 11. The CDR3 DNA reads TGTGCCAGCAGATTGGCAGGGGGAATCAGCTACGAGCAGTACTTC. Amino acid sequence: CASRLAGGISYEQYF.

Details on this clonotype: This could be a read error, since a much larger clone is one nucleotide away. The rearrangement links TRBV28 to TRBJ1-1; possible D gene TRBD1, 5 bases. The CDR3 contains 14 residues. Germline values: CDR1 MDHEN, CDR2 SYDVKM. The DNA of the CDR3 is TGTGTCAGCACCCCGTGGGGGGGACGGACTGAAGCTTTCTTT. It encodes CVSTPWGGRTEAFF. The full variable domain, with the rest looked up from reference TRBV28 and TRBJ1-1, is DVKVTQSSRYLVKRTGEKVFLECVQDMDHENMFWYRQDPGLGLRLIYFSYDVKMKEKGDIPEGYSVSREKKERFSLILESASTNQTSMYLCVSTPWGGRTEAFFGQGTRLTVV.

On this clonotype: A junction end diverges from the germline sequence, so it may reflect a read error. The gene calls are TRBV11-3 and TRBJ1-2, with D perhaps matching TRBD1 (6 bases). Germline loops: CDR1 SGHNT, CDR2 YENEEA. CDR3 length equals 14 residues. CDR3 sequence (DNA): TGTGGCAGCAGCGCCCAGGGACATAACTATGGCTACACCTTC. Translated: CGSSAQGHNYGYTF. The whole variable domain, filled in from reference TRBV11-3 and TRBJ1-2, reads EAGVVQSPRYKIIEKKQPVAFWCNPISGHNTLYWYLQNLGQGPELLIRYENEEAVDDSQLPKDRFSAERLKGVDSTLKIQPAELGDSAVYLCGSSAQGHNYGYTFGSGTRLTVV.

On this clonotype itself: An end of the junction does not agree with germline; a read error may underlie this. The chain links TRBV5-1 to TRBJ2-1; TRBD1 is a possible D gene (7 bases). Germline-derived CDR1 and CDR2 are SGHRS and YFSETQ. This CDR3 has 16 residues. CDR3 protein: CASSLDYAGTGDEQFF. CDR3 bases: TGCGCGAGCAGCTTGGACTACGCGGGTACAGGGGATGAGCAGTTCTTC.

Points on this clonotype: The junction does not match germline at one end; this may be a read error. The chain is built from TRBV28 and TRBJ2-3; possibly TRBD1 or TRBD2 for D (5 bases each). Germline V gives CDR1 MDHEN, CDR2 SYDVKM. This CDR3 is built from 15 residues. For the CDR3, the DNA is TGTGTCAGCAGTTCAGGGAGCACTAGCACAGATACGCAGTATTTT. Translating it yields CVSSSGSTSTDTQYF.

A word on this clonotype: Likely a read error: the CDR3 ends without its conserved phenylalanine or tryptophan. V usage is TRBV6-2 or TRBV6-3 and J usage is TRBJ2-1; 7 nucleotides line up with TRBD2. J lost 4 bases, V lost 4 bases, and 10 bases had no gene match. The germline CDR1 and CDR2 sequences are MNHEY and SVGEGT. This CDR3 spans 16 amino acids. The CDR3 protein is CASSSHMGGGYNEQFL. The CDR3 nucleotides are TGTGCCAGCAGTTCTCATATGGGGGGGGGGTACAATGAGCAGTTCTTA.

Notes on this clonotype: A junction end diverges from the germline sequence, so it may reflect a read error. This chain uses TRBV6-9 with TRBJ2-5, with TRBD2 identical over 7 bases. Germline lookup yields CDR1 MNHGY and CDR2 SVAAGI. This CDR3 spans 16 amino acids. CDR3 nucleotides: TGTACCAGCAGTTACTCGCTTAGGGAGGGCGAAGAGACCCAGTACTTC. It codes for CTSSYSLREGEETQYF.

The chain combines TRBV29-1 with TRBJ1-4; 10 positions match TRBD1. V lost 6 bases and J lost 13; bases outside the gene matches: 14. The germline gives CDR1 SQVTM, CDR2 ANQGSEA. The CDR3 is made up of 14 amino acids. As DNA, the CDR3 is TGCAGCGTCGGACAGGGGGGGGCTAATGTAAGACTGTTTTTT. This translates into CSVGQGGANVRLFF.

About this clonotype itself: A much larger clonotype is one base distant, so this may be a read error. This rearrangement joins TRBV20-1 to TRBJ2-3, with 8 bases lining up with TRBD2. The germline CDR1 and CDR2 sequences are DFQATT and SNEGSKA (reference sequence). The CDR3 has 15 amino acids. After removal of 8 bases from V and 2 bases from J, the junction contained 12 bases not matched to a gene. CDR3 protein: CSPHSPGGITDTQYF. The CDR3, as DNA: TGCAGTCCGCACTCTCCGGGAGGGATCACAGATACGCAGTATTTT.

Turning to this clonotype: A single base separates this from a much larger clone, so it may be a read error. This chain uses TRBV20-1 with TRBJ2-1; TRBD2 is a possible D gene (5 bases). V shed 5 bases and J shed 0 bases, with 17 bases lying between them. The CDR3 consists of 16 residues. The V gene's germline CDR1 is DFQATT and CDR2 SNEGSKA (reference sequence). The CDR3 nucleotides read TGCAGTGCTGGAAAACATAGCGCCGACTCCTACAATGAGCAGTTCTTC. It encodes CSAGKHSADSYNEQFF.

The chain employs TRBV4-1 and TRBJ1-1; D is possibly TRBD1 (5 bases). The CDR3 sequence is 16 residues long. Germline CDR1 and CDR2: MGHRA and YSYEKL. Between the trimmed V and J ends, which lost 2 bases and 5 bases, there was a span of 18 bases. CDR3 sequence (DNA): TGCGCCAGCAGCCAAATGGGTCAGGGTCTTGAGACTGAAGCTTTCTTT. Protein product: CASSQMGQGLETEAFF.

Concerning this clonotype: A read error may account for a junction end that differs from germline. The chain combines TRBV11-2 with TRBJ2-3, with D maybe TRBD2 (5 bases). Germline CDR1 SGHAT, CDR2 FQNNGV. The CDR3 is 14 amino acids. This CDR3 is CVSSGWTEVDTQYF. The DNA of the CDR3 is TGTGTCAGCAGCGGTTGGACGGAAGTAGATACGCAGTATTTT.

This clonotype was recorded many times. The chain joins TRBV6-5 to TRBJ2-1; D unclear. The CDR3 totals 16 residues. Germline loops: CDR1 MNHEY, CDR2 SVGAGI. V shed 0 bases and J shed 3 bases, with 12 bases lying between them. The CDR3 is CASSYSAWDGYNEQFF. DNA for the CDR3: TGTGCCAGCAGTTACTCTGCTTGGGATGGCTACAATGAGCAGTTCTTC.

This clonotype is deemed medium-sized (0.01 to 0.1%). The chain has TRBV12-5 and TRBJ2-3; 9 positions match TRBD1. Germline assignment: CDR1 LGHNT and CDR2 FRNRAP. The CDR3 has 15 amino acids. V was pared by 6 bases and J by 5 bases, with 9 bases of the junction left unmatched. DNA of the CDR3: TGTGCTAGTGGAGCCGGGACAGGGACTTTAGATACGCAGTATTTT. It yields the protein CASGAGTGTLDTQYF.

As to this clonotype: Mismatch with germline at one junction end may stem from a read error. The rearrangement uses TRBV29-1 and TRBJ1-1; a possible D gene is TRBD1 (6 bases). Germline V gene sequence: CDR1 SQVTM, CDR2 ANQGSEA. The CDR3 is 12 amino acids. For the CDR3, the DNA is TGCAGCGCAGGGGAGTTGGGCATTGAAACTTTCTTT. It codes for CSAGELGIETFF.

Of note for this clonotype: Its ends do not fully match the called genes, so a read error is possible. V gene TRBV11-2 combines with J gene TRBJ1-2, with TRBD1 identical over 11 bases. The CDR3 runs 14 residues. CDR1 and CDR2 from the germline V gene are SGHAT and FQNNGV. This chain's CDR3 is CTSSRGTGGFGYTF. The CDR3 DNA sequence: TGTACCAGCAGCCGCGGGACAGGGGGTTTTGGCTACACCTTC.

As to this clonotype: The junction departs from the called germline gene at one end, perhaps through a read error. The chain couples TRBV7-9 to TRBJ2-5; no firm D call. Per germline, CDR1 SEHNR and CDR2 FQNEAQ (reference sequence). This CDR3 comprises 13 residues. The CDR3 protein is CASSLVASATHYF. DNA for the CDR3: TGTGCCAGCAGCTTAGTAGCAAGTGCGACCCATTACTTC.

This clonotype came up once. The DNA of the CDR3 is TGTGCCAGCGGTCGCGGGACTAACGGGAGTGGTGAGCAGTACTTC. Residues: CASGRGTNGSGEQYF. This chain links TRBV6-6 with TRBJ2-7, with 7 bases matching TRBD2. Looked up from germline, CDR1 is MNHNY and CDR2 is SVGAGI (reference sequence). The CDR3 spans 15 residues. V gave up 8 bases and J gave up 7 bases; unmatched junction bases: 17.

This sequence joins TRBV28 and TRBJ2-7; possible D gene TRBD1, 6 bases. Germline CDR1 and CDR2: MDHEN and SYDVKM. The ends were cut back, 5 bases at V and 9 bases at J, with 23 bases in the middle. The length of the CDR3 is 15 residues. The CDR3 DNA reads TGTGCCAGCAGTGTCACAGGGCTAGAGGGGCTCGCGCAGTACTTC. The encoded protein is CASSVTGLEGLAQYF.

About this clonotype: The junction departs from the called germline gene at one end, perhaps through a read error. The chain links TRBV29-1 to TRBJ2-3, with D possibly being TRBD1 or TRBD2 (5 bases each). From germline, CDR1 is SQVTM and CDR2 ANQGSEA. The CDR3 extends over 15 amino acids. For the CDR3, the DNA is TGTAGCGTTGAAATCCAGGAAAGGGGTACAGATACGCAGTATTTT. Translated: CSVEIQERGTDTQYF.

V is TRBV2 and J is TRBJ1-3; 7 bases line up with TRBD1. Germline CDR1 and CDR2: SNHLY and FYNNEI. CDR3 length equals 18 residues. The ends lost 6 bases at V and 0 bases at J; junction bases unmatched: 14. CDR3 residues: CASRARSWTGDSGNTIYF. In DNA, the CDR3 is TGTGCCAGCAGAGCAAGATCCTGGACAGGCGACTCTGGAAACACCATATATTTT.

Of note for this clonotype: The junction differs from germline at one of its ends, possibly a read error. The rearrangement uses TRBV5-4 and TRBJ2-3; TRBD2 is a possible D gene (7 bases). The CDR3 totals 17 residues. CDR1 and CDR2 (germline): SGHNT, YYREEE (reference sequence). The CDR3 protein is CVSSLGGGGRFTDTQYF. In DNA form, the CDR3 reads TGTGTCAGCAGCTTGGGGGGGGGCGGGAGATTCACAGATACGCAGTATTTT. The full variable domain, rest sourced from reference TRBV5-4 and TRBJ2-3, is ETGVTQSPTHLIKTRGQQVTLRCSSQSGHNTVSWYQQALGQGPQFIFQYYREEENGRGNFPPRFSGLQFPNYSSELNVNALELDDSALYLCVSSLGGGGRFTDTQYFGPGTRLTVL.

The chain employs TRBV28 and TRBJ2-5, with D possibly matching TRBD2 (5 bases). This CDR3 is 14 amino acids long. V shed 8 bases and J shed 12 bases, with 25 bases lying between them. CDR1 MDHEN and CDR2 SYDVKM come from the germline V gene. The DNA for the CDR3 is TGTGCCAGCCTCAAACGGGGATCCCAAGATACCAAGTACTTC. Amino acids: CASLKRGSQDTKYF.

Comments on this clonotype: Relative to the germline gene, one junction end is altered; a read error may explain this. The gene calls are TRBV28 and TRBJ2-5; 7 positions agree with TRBD2. Per the germline V gene, CDR1 is MDHEN and CDR2 is SYDVKM. CDR3 length: 12 amino acids. The CDR3 loop reads CASSRGTITQDF. Here the CDR3 DNA reads TGTGCCAGCAGTCGAGGGACTATCACACAGGACTTC.

Details on this clonotype: The junction departs from the called germline gene at one end, perhaps through a read error. The chain is built from TRBV18 and TRBJ1-5; D unclear. Germline CDR1 KGHSH, CDR2 LQKENI. CDR3 length: 13 amino acids. The CDR3 sequence: CASSPNSNQPQHF. Written as DNA, the CDR3 is TGTGCCAGCTCTCCCAATAGCAATCAGCCCCAGCATTTC.